This section outlines one TCR beta chain sequence together with its context. Antigen specificity is unknown. Described treatment: oral pan-JAK inhibitor, 5-10 mg twice daily. The investigators collected lesional scalp punch biopsies and peripheral blood from alopecia areata patients. The sample comes from a study of CD8+ T cells in alopecia areata. The overall study: Dosing with tofacitinib proceeded for 6 to 18 months, followed by 6 months off drug. For treated patients, severity scores reflected the percentage of scalp area affected.

RNA was isolated and reverse transcribed to cDNA, the sequencing template. TCRdb keeps only in-frame clones here, not all; method: immunoSEQ multiplex PCR. The sample lists around 200,000 clones; about 60% were seen once. In germline, CDR1 is SNHLY, CDR2 FYNNEI. V was shortened by 5 bases and J by 4 bases, with 11 bases between the two germline ends. The CDR3 runs 13 residues. Findings and caveats of the study: Scalp clonality and expanded CD8+ clones among the top 100 were significantly decreased by tofacitinib.

This sequence was found in a human donor with alopecia areata. Source: CD8+ T cells sorted from blood, taken at week 24, from a patient treated with tofacitinib. V is TRBV2 and J is TRBJ1-2; possibly TRBD1 for D (5 bases). CDR3 DNA: TGTGCCAGCAGTTCCAGGGTTCCCTATGGCTACACCTTC. Translation gives CASSSRVPYGYTF.